Presented here are 10 T cell receptor beta chains from one specimen sequenced in a study of T cell responses to AZD1222 COVID-19 vaccine. Assay used: immunoSEQ multiplex PCR; TCRdb lists only in-frame clones, some missing. The sample records roughly 200,000 clones, 90% to 95% being singletons. The material sequenced was peripheral blood, taken 28 days after the second dose of the MenACWY control vaccine. These receptors were collected from an adult who received the MenACWY meningococcal vaccine as a control.

This sequence joins TRBV11-2 and TRBJ1-2; D unresolved. CDR1 and CDR2 from the germline V gene are SGHAT and FQNNGV. V gave up 1 base and J gave up 0 bases, with 6 bases separating them. The CDR3 extends over 14 amino acids. The CDR3 region is CASSLGQANYGYTF. The CDR3 bases are TGTGCCAGCAGCTTAGGGCAAGCTAACTATGGCTACACCTTC.

The CDR3 nucleotides read TGTGCCAGCAGCCAAACCGCCTACGAGCAGTACTTC. It codes for CASSQTAYEQYF. The chain combines TRBV3-1 (or the pseudogene TRBV3-2) with TRBJ2-7; no clear D gene. The CDR3 loop spans 12 amino acids. V was pared by 2 bases and J by 2 bases, with 4 bases between. Germline assignment: CDR1 LGHDT and CDR2 YNNKEL (reference sequence).

J is TRBJ1-1 and V is TRBV6-4, with 9 bases fitting TRBD1. V shed 5 bases, J shed 5 bases, and the junction held 3 bases outside the gene matches. The CDR3 has 13 residues. Germline-derived CDR1 and CDR2 are MRHNA and SNTAGT. CDR3 DNA sequence: TGTGCCAGCAGTTGGACAGGGGAGACTGAAGCTTTCTTT. Translating gives CASSWTGETEAFF.

The rearrangement joins TRBV6-2 or TRBV6-3 to TRBJ2-1; D perhaps matches TRBD1 (5 bases). V was cut by 4 bases and J by 3 bases, with 13 bases left in between. CDR1 is MNHEY, CDR2 SVGEGT, per germline. The length of the CDR3 is 15 residues. CDR3 nucleotide sequence: TGTGCCAGCAGTTGGGCAGGGAATCGCTACAATGAGCAGTTCTTC. Its translation: CASSWAGNRYNEQFF.

This chain joins TRBV6-4 and TRBJ1-6; D might be TRBD1 (6 bases). The length of the CDR3 is 16 residues. The V and J ends lost 6 bases and 2 bases respectively, with 14 bases between them. CDR1 MRHNA and CDR2 SNTAGT come from the germline V gene. The CDR3 nucleotides read TGTGCCAGCAGGCTCACAGGGAGCGCCTATAATTCACCCCTCCACTTT. Its translation: CASRLTGSAYNSPLHF.

The sample holds a few counts of this clone. The V and J genes are TRBV29-1 and TRBJ2-5; D is uncertain. CDR1 and CDR2 from the germline V gene are SQVTM and ANQGSEA. The CDR3 length is 13 residues. V lost 6 bases, J lost 1 base, and 12 bases lay in between. The CDR3 reads CSVWRRSQETQYF. The CDR3 DNA reads TGCAGCGTGTGGCGCAGGTCCCAAGAGACCCAGTACTTC.

The rearrangement joins TRBV2 to TRBJ1-5; 7 bases align to TRBD1. The germline CDR1 and CDR2 sequences are SNHLY and FYNNEI. The CDR3 has 15 amino acids. J was trimmed by 0 bases and V by 5 bases; bases with no gene match: 4. In DNA, the CDR3 is TGTGCCAGCAGTCGGGACAGACTTAGCAATCAGCCCCAGCATTTT. Residues: CASSRDRLSNQPQHF.

This chain uses TRBV28 with TRBJ2-6; D remains unclear. V dropped 9 bases and J dropped 4 bases, with 7 bases sitting between them. Germline values: CDR1 MDHEN, CDR2 SYDVKM. The CDR3 has 12 amino acids. In nucleotides, the CDR3 is TGTGCCAGTAAAATCGGGGCCAACGTCCTGACTTTC. It specifies CASKIGANVLTF.

The sample holds one count of this clone. The rearrangement uses TRBV3-1 (or the pseudogene TRBV3-2) and TRBJ1-1; D might be TRBD1 (6 bases). This CDR3 has 16 residues. Trimming cost V 4 bases and J 4 bases, with 19 bases left between them. Germline V gene lookup returns CDR1 LGHDT and CDR2 YNNKEL (reference sequence). CDR3 region: CASSLRDIHGGTEAFF. The CDR3 DNA sequence: TGTGCCAGCAGCCTAAGGGACATCCACGGGGGCACTGAAGCTTTCTTT.

The V call is TRBV27, the J call TRBJ2-7; maybe TRBD1 (6 bases). Germline CDR1 reads MNHEY; CDR2 reads SMNVEV (reference sequence). Trimming removed 3 bases at V and 9 bases at J, with 18 bases between. CDR3 length: 14 amino acids. CDR3 coding DNA: TGTGCCAGCAGTTTGACCCGAAGCAGGGGTGGGCAGTACTTC. It encodes CASSLTRSRGGQYF.